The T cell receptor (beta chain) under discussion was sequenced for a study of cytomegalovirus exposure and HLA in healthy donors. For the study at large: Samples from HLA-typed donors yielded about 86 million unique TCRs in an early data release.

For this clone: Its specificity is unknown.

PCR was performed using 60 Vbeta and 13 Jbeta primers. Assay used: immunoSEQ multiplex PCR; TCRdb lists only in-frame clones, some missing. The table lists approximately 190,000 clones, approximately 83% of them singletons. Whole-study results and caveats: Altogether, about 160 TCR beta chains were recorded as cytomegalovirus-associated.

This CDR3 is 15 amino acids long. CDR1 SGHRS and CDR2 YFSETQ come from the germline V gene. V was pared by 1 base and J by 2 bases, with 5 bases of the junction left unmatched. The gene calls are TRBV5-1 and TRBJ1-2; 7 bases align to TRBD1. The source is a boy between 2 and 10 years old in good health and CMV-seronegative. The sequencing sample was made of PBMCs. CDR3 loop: CASSLQTGRNYGYTF. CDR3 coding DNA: TGCGCCAGCAGCTTGCAGACAGGGCGGAACTATGGCTACACCTTC.